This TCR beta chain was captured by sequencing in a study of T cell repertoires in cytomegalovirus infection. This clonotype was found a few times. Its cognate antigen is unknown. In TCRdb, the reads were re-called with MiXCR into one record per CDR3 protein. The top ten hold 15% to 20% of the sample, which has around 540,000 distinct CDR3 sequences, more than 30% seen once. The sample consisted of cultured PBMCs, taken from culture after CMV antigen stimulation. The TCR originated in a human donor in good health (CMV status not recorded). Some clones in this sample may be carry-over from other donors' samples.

CDR3 residues: CASTHSGNTIYF. The CDR3 DNA is TGTGCCAGCACCCATTCTGGAAACACCATATATTTT. This chain links TRBV12-3 or TRBV12-4 with TRBJ1-3; D is uncertain. V shed 7 bases and J shed 1 base, with 5 bases lying between them. The CDR3 loop spans 12 amino acids.